The 18 T cell receptor beta chains below were found in one sample sequenced in a study of Ad26.COV2.S vaccination and SARS-CoV-2 variants. The table came from immunoSEQ multiplex PCR; TCRdb's copy has only in-frame clones and leaves some out. The sample shows roughly 380,000 clones, approximately 84% of them seen only once. Described treatment: some 19 received Ad26.COV2.S at low or high dose, single or two shots; 5 received placebo; per-sample allocation not given. Samples came from day 63 after the first vaccine or placebo injection. Specimen: peripheral blood, collected in a trial of Ad26.COV2.S vaccine versus placebo. All receptors derive from a person between 18 and 59 years old who received the Ad26.COV2.S COVID-19 vaccine or a placebo.

The chain uses TRBV10-3 and TRBJ1-2; TRBD1 might be the D (6 bases). The CDR3 is 14 amino acids. Trimming pared 9 bases from V and 4 bases from J, leaving 18 bases between. Germline CDR1 ENHRY, CDR2 SYGVKD. Here the CDR3 reads CAIYTGIEGYGYTF. The DNA of the CDR3 is TGTGCCATATATACAGGGATCGAGGGCTATGGCTACACCTTC.

The rearrangement uses TRBV29-1 and TRBJ1-1, with D hard to call. Germline values: CDR1 SQVTM, CDR2 ANQGSEA. Trimming removed 1 base from V and 0 bases from J, with 9 bases in between. The CDR3 totals 14 residues. The CDR3 DNA reads as TGCAGCGTTGAAGGCCCCCGGATGAACACTGAAGCTTTCTTT. Translating gives CSVEGPRMNTEAFF.

The chain is built from TRBV6-1 and TRBJ2-5, with D unresolved. Germline lookup yields CDR1 MNHNS and CDR2 SASEGT. V lost 3 bases to trimming and J lost 1 base, with 15 bases between them. The CDR3 has 16 residues. The CDR3: CASSDRKATFQETQYF. The CDR3 DNA sequence: TGTGCCAGCAGTGATCGTAAGGCTACCTTCCAAGAGACCCAGTACTTC.

The rearrangement joins TRBV12-5 to TRBJ2-7; tentative D call: TRBD1 (6 bases). The CDR3 is made up of 13 amino acids. Germline loops: CDR1 LGHNT, CDR2 FRNRAP. With 4 bases removed from V and 1 base from J, the gap between germline ends came to 8 bases. CDR3: CASGSGQSYEQYF. CDR3 nucleotide sequence: TGTGCTAGTGGTTCCGGACAGTCCTACGAGCAGTACTTC.

This rearrangement joins TRBV5-8 to TRBJ2-5; tentative D call: TRBD1 (6 bases). The CDR3 loop spans 14 amino acids. Per germline, CDR1 SGHTS and CDR2 YDEGEE. Trimming stripped 7 bases from V and 3 bases from J, with 16 bases between. The CDR3 protein is CASGPGTKEETQYF. As DNA, the CDR3 is TGTGCCAGCGGGCCCGGGACAAAAGAAGAGACCCAGTACTTC. Based on the CDR3 plus reference TRBV5-8 and TRBJ2-5, the full variable domain is EAGVTQSPTHLIKTRGQQATLRCSPISGHTSVYWYQQALGLGLQFLLWYDEGEERNRGNFPPRFSGRQFPNYSSELNVNALELEDSALYLCASGPGTKEETQYFGPGTRLLVL.

This clone was seen a handful of times. The rearrangement uses TRBV10-1 and TRBJ2-2; TRBD1 matches 10 bases. This CDR3 comprises 15 residues. Germline CDR1 and CDR2: WNHNN and SYGVQD (reference sequence). The ends lost 6 bases at V and 3 bases at J; junction bases unmatched: 4. CDR3 nucleotides: TGCGCCAGCAGGACCGGGACAGGGGACACCGGGGAGCTGTTTTTT. Translating it yields CASRTGTGDTGELFF.

The V call is TRBV6-5, the J call TRBJ1-4; perhaps TRBD1 as D (5 bases). There are 15 residues in the CDR3. The germline V and J ends were trimmed by 4 bases and 7 bases, with 16 bases remaining between them. Germline lookup yields CDR1 MNHEY and CDR2 SVGAGI. CDR3 bases: TGTGCCAGCAGTTCCCGACAGACTGCTGGTGAAAAACTGTTTTTT. The encoded protein is CASSSRQTAGEKLFF.

The chain uses TRBV4-1 and TRBJ2-2, with 12 bases lining up with TRBD2. CDR1 and CDR2 from the germline V gene are MGHRA and YSYEKL. The CDR3 runs to 16 residues. V shed 3 bases, J shed 6 bases, and the junction held 5 bases outside the gene matches. CDR3 protein: CASSQASGGAAGELFF. The DNA of the CDR3 is TGCGCCAGCAGCCAGGCTAGCGGGGGGGCGGCCGGGGAGCTGTTTTTT.

This clone occurred once. The chain uses TRBV5-4 and TRBJ1-6; weak D call: TRBD1 (5 bases). CDR1 and CDR2 from the germline V gene are SGHNT and YYREEE (reference sequence). This CDR3 is built from 14 residues. Trimming shortened V by 1 base and J by 7 bases, and 9 bases separated the two germline ends. The CDR3 reads CASSLQGRNSPLHF. In nucleotides, the CDR3 is TGTGCCAGCAGCTTGCAGGGTCGAAATTCACCCCTCCACTTT.

This rearrangement joins TRBV12-3 or TRBV12-4 to TRBJ2-5; D is unresolved. V was cut by 7 bases and J by 3 bases, with 12 bases left in between. The CDR3 runs to 13 residues. The CDR3 DNA is TGTGCCAGCACCTTTCAAGGAGAAGAGACCCAGTACTTC. It yields the protein CASTFQGEETQYF.

The CDR3 sequence is CASSLKSGANVLTF. The DNA of the CDR3 is TGTGCCAGCAGCTTAAAATCGGGGGCCAACGTCCTGACTTTC. The chain couples TRBV7-2 to TRBJ2-6; D not resolved. Germline assignment: CDR1 SGHTA and CDR2 FQGNSA. This CDR3 has 14 residues. Trimming pared 2 bases from V and 4 bases from J, leaving 6 bases between.

The chain uses TRBV10-3 and TRBJ1-2; 7 nucleotides agree with TRBD1. Germline loops: CDR1 ENHRY, CDR2 SYGVKD. CDR3 size: 12 residues. With 10 bases clipped from V and 8 bases from J, the junction kept 10 bases outside the gene matches. Written as DNA, the CDR3 is TGTGCCACCCGGGAGGACAGGCCGGGCTACACCTTC. This translates into CATREDRPGYTF.

The J gene is TRBJ2-6, the V gene TRBV30, with 11 bases matching TRBD1. The J segment lost 0 bases and the V segment lost 1 base, leaving 5 bases of the junction unmatched. The CDR3 length is 18 residues. Germline loops: CDR1 GTSNPN, CDR2 SVGIG (reference sequence). CDR3 sequence reads: CAWSAGTGGISGANVLTF. The CDR3 DNA sequence: TGTGCCTGGAGTGCAGGGACAGGGGGGATCTCTGGGGCCAACGTCCTGACTTTC. Full variable domain (outside the CDR3, taken from reference TRBV30 and TRBJ2-6): SQTIHQWPATLVQPVGSPLSLECTVEGTSNPNLYWYRQAAGRGLQLLFYSVGIGQISSEVPQNLSASRPQDRQFILSSKKLLLSDSGFYLCAWSAGTGGISGANVLTFGAGSRLTVL.

The chain links TRBV5-1 to TRBJ2-5; TRBD2 might be the D (5 bases). CDR3 length equals 15 residues. CDR1 SGHRS and CDR2 YFSETQ come from the germline V gene. Trimming removed 0 bases at V and 5 bases at J, with 14 bases between. The CDR3 loop is CASSLGEGSYETQYF. Written as DNA, the CDR3 is TGCGCCAGCAGCTTGGGAGAGGGAAGTTATGAGACCCAGTACTTC.

The chain is built from TRBV7-9 and TRBJ2-7, with a tentative D call TRBD1 (5 bases). The CDR3 has 13 residues. V was cut by 4 bases and J by 1 base, with 8 bases left in between. CDR1 SEHNR and CDR2 FQNEAQ come from the germline V gene (reference sequence). The CDR3 coding sequence is TGTGCCAGCAGCTCGACAGTTTCCTACGAGCAGTACTTC. Amino acid sequence: CASSSTVSYEQYF.

This clone came up a few times. This chain links TRBV3-1 (or the pseudogene TRBV3-2) with TRBJ1-1; D possibly corresponds to TRBD1 (5 bases). V was shortened by 1 base and J by 4 bases, with 10 bases between the two germline ends. The germline V gene encodes CDR1 LGHDT and CDR2 YNNKEL (reference sequence). The CDR3 contains 14 residues. The CDR3: CASSQVMGVTEAFF. CDR3 DNA sequence: TGTGCCAGCAGCCAAGTTATGGGGGTCACTGAAGCTTTCTTT.

The CDR3 reads CASSLRTSGRGSYNEQFF. The CDR3 DNA sequence: TGTGCCAGCAGCTTAAGGACTAGCGGGAGGGGCTCCTACAATGAGCAGTTCTTC. The V and J genes are TRBV7-2 and TRBJ2-1, with TRBD2 matching 15 bases. The V gene's germline CDR1 is SGHTA and CDR2 FQGNSA. With 2 bases clipped from V and 0 bases from J, the junction kept 2 bases outside the gene matches. CDR3 length: 18 amino acids.

CDR3 protein: CASSPYPMVDTQYF. The CDR3 coding sequence is TGTGCCAGCTCACCCTACCCCATGGTTGATACGCAGTATTTT. V is TRBV18 and J is TRBJ2-3; D gene ambiguous. Germline-derived CDR1 and CDR2 are KGHSH and LQKENI. The CDR3 loop spans 14 amino acids. V lost 3 bases to trimming and J lost 6 bases, with 13 bases between them. The whole variable domain, filled in from reference TRBV18 and TRBJ2-3, reads NAGVMQNPRHLVRRRGQEARLRCSPMKGHSHVYWYRQLPEEGLKFMVYLQKENIIDESGMPKERFSAEFPKEGPSILRIQQVVRGDSAAYFCASSPYPMVDTQYFGPGTRLTVL.